The T cell receptor (beta chain) described here comes from a study of T-cell memory formation after mild COVID-19. This clonotype turned up a few times. Its antigen is unknown. The CDR3 contains 14 residues. The V gene lost 6 bases and the J gene lost 5 bases, with 16 bases spanning the gap. Points from the study as a whole: Pre-infection memory already had some responding clones, implying cross-reactive memory joined. Later expanders leaned CD4+, whereas clones that contracted between day 15 and 85 were balanced CD4/CD8. Contracting CD8+ clones were enriched in EMRA, CD4+ mainly in CM and EM.

TCRdb independently ran MiXCR on the 5' RACE reads; one entry per CDR3 protein. Here the sample spans about 130,000 distinct CDR3 sequences, over 15% being singletons. The sample consisted of PBMCs or a T cell subset sorted from them (not recorded which). The clonotype originates from a man younger than 35 who had mild COVID-19 (a few samples of this study predate the infection). Cell type and time point are not known. This chain joins TRBV12-3 or TRBV12-4 and TRBJ2-5; possibly TRBD2 for D (6 bases). The CDR3 protein is CASRGLGGRETQYF. The DNA for the CDR3 is TGTGCCAGCAGGGGACTGGGGGGTCGGGAGACCCAGTACTTC.